The 5 T cell receptor beta chains below all came from one sample that was sequenced in a study of T cell responses to AZD1222 COVID-19 vaccine (dated by TCRdb to the early 2020s). The meaning of the sample's time point label: baseline before first vaccination. In light of the paper, this sample's treatment or condition label describes: meningococcal conjugate vaccine given as trial control. The method behind the library was the immunoSEQ multiplex PCR assay. Sourced from immuneACCESS, this table was stored by TCRdb with only in-frame sequences that have V and J called. A share of the clones is absent; for the studies checked, an unresolved V gene accounts for under half, and the remainder has no known explanation. The sample data list roughly 200,000 clones, and 85% to 95% of these were observed just once. The ten biggest clones cover less than 1.2% of the sample. The source was peripheral blood, collected on day 0 of MenACWY control vaccination. Receptor source: an adult in good health.

This clone is a singleton in its sample. V gene TRBV4-3 combines with J gene TRBJ1-6; 7 bases fit TRBD1. Germline lookup yields CDR1 LGHNA and CDR2 YSLEER. This CDR3 contains 15 residues. V shed 1 base, J shed 7 bases, and the junction held 4 bases outside the gene matches. The chain's CDR3 is CASSQAAGGNSPLHF. The CDR3 coding sequence is TGCGCCAGCAGCCAAGCAGCAGGGGGGAATTCACCCCTCCACTTT.

The chain employs TRBV11-2 and TRBJ1-4, with 7 bases lining up with TRBD1. CDR1 SGHAT and CDR2 FQNNGV come from the germline V gene. This CDR3 contains 14 residues. V shed 6 bases and J 5 bases; nucleotides not matched to a gene: 6. CDR3 sequence: CASRRGQLNEKLFF. The CDR3 coding sequence is TGTGCCAGCAGGAGGGGACAGTTAAATGAAAAACTGTTTTTT.

This chain connects TRBV18 to TRBJ1-2; TRBD1 aligns across 7 bases. Germline CDR1 KGHSH, CDR2 LQKENI. V shed 3 bases and J 6 bases; nucleotides not matched to a gene: 10. The CDR3 consists of 15 residues. In DNA, the CDR3 is TGTGCCAGCTCACCTAGACAGGGTAAAGGTGATGGCTACACCTTC. It codes for CASSPRQGKGDGYTF.

The chain has TRBV5-1 and TRBJ2-1; TRBD1 or TRBD2 may be the D gene (7 bases each). The CDR3 length is 14 residues. Deletions cut 0 bases from V and 7 bases from J, with 11 bases between. Germline assignment: CDR1 SGHRS and CDR2 YFSETQ. The CDR3 DNA reads as TGCGCCAGCAGCTTGGGACAGGGAGGGAATGAGCAGTTCTTC. Translating gives CASSLGQGGNEQFF.

The table lists this clone with a count of one. This chain connects TRBV19 to TRBJ1-2; 8 nucleotides match TRBD1. This CDR3 spans 15 amino acids. The V gene's germline CDR1 is LNHDA and CDR2 SQIVND (reference sequence). Losses at the gene ends were 4 bases for V and 2 bases for J; bases not matched to a gene: 6. CDR3 amino acids: CASSSDRGRNYGYTF. The CDR3 coding sequence is TGTGCCAGTAGTAGTGACAGGGGTCGAAACTATGGCTACACCTTC.